Presented here are 32 T cell receptor beta chains from one specimen sequenced in a study of OX40 agonist ivuxolimab in advanced cancers. Assay: immunoSEQ multiplex PCR; the TCRdb copy retains only in-frame clones and omits some. The data contain about 24,000 clones, 88% of them singletons. This material consisted of CD4+ or CD8+ T cells sorted from blood, taken in a trial of the OX40 agonist ivuxolimab. Receptors originate from an adult with an advanced solid tumor such as melanoma, head and neck, liver or kidney cancer.

The chain carries TRBV6-6 and TRBJ2-1; 11 nucleotides match TRBD2. The CDR3 spans 15 residues. Germline V gene sequence: CDR1 MNHNY, CDR2 SVGAGI (reference sequence). The trim removed 11 bases at V and 7 bases at J, leaving 13 bases unmatched. The DNA of the CDR3 is TGTGCCGACCGACTAGCGGGACCCTTCCGGAATGAGCAGTTCTTC. Translation: CADRLAGPFRNEQFF.

V and J are TRBV5-3 and TRBJ1-2; D gene unclear. TRBV5-3 is reported as an ORF; its role is uncertain. CDR3 length: 9 residues. Trimming removed 8 bases from V and 7 bases from J, with 6 bases in between. The CDR3 DNA reads as TGTGCCAGGGACCCTGGCTACACCTTC. It codes for CARDPGYTF.

The chain has TRBV5-4 and TRBJ2-1; TRBD1 is a possible D gene (6 bases). Trimming removed 4 bases from V and 7 bases from J, with 12 bases in between. Germline V gene data show CDR1 as SGHNT and CDR2 as YYREEE (reference sequence). The CDR3 totals 13 residues. The CDR3 DNA sequence: TGTGCCAGCAGCGTGGACAGCGGTAATGAGCAGTTCTTC. Translating it yields CASSVDSGNEQFF.

The sample holds one count of this clone. The genes are TRBV30 and TRBJ2-7; D unresolved. CDR3 size: 13 residues. V lost 0 bases and J lost 4, with 10 bases in between. Germline CDR1 reads GTSNPN; CDR2 reads SVGIG (reference sequence). The CDR3 sequence is CAWSVIGKYEQYF. CDR3 DNA sequence: TGTGCCTGGAGTGTAATCGGAAAATACGAGCAGTACTTC. Full variable domain (missing parts from reference TRBV30 and TRBJ2-7): SQTIHQWPATLVQPVGSPLSLECTVEGTSNPNLYWYRQAAGRGLQLLFYSVGIGQISSEVPQNLSASRPQDRQFILSSKKLLLSDSGFYLCAWSVIGKYEQYFGPGTRLTVT.

This chain joins TRBV5-1 and TRBJ2-7, with a tentative D call TRBD2 (5 bases). The V gene's germline CDR1 is SGHRS and CDR2 YFSETQ. This CDR3 region has 14 residues. Deletions cut 5 bases from V and 5 bases from J, with 17 bases between. CDR3 in amino acids: CASRPSRGWHEQYF. The CDR3 DNA follows: TGCGCCAGCAGACCTTCTCGAGGGTGGCACGAGCAGTACTTC.

The chain combines TRBV7-2 with TRBJ2-7; D not resolved. Trimming took off 2 bases at V and 2 bases at J, with 10 bases between the two ends. Germline lookup yields CDR1 SGHTA and CDR2 FQGNSA. CDR3 length equals 14 residues. CDR3 bases: TGTGCCAGCAGCTTATGGGCACAGACCTACGAGCAGTACTTC. Its translation is CASSLWAQTYEQYF.

V and J are TRBV28 and TRBJ1-3; 7 nucleotides match TRBD1. The CDR3 loop spans 14 amino acids. Germline V gene data show CDR1 as MDHEN and CDR2 as SYDVKM. Trimming took 2 bases from V and 4 from J; bases not matched to a gene: 2. The CDR3 is CASSLTGAGNTIYF. Here the CDR3 DNA reads TGTGCCAGCAGTTTAACAGGGGCAGGAAACACCATATATTTT.

The rearrangement links TRBV4-2 to TRBJ2-7, with 11 bases identical to TRBD2. The CDR3 runs to 16 residues. In germline, CDR1 is LGHNA, CDR2 YNFKEQ. V shed 4 bases and J 3 bases; nucleotides not matched to a gene: 8. CDR3 coding DNA: TGTGCCAGCAGCCGACTCCTAGCGGGAGGCCACTACGAGCAGTACTTC. It is translated as CASSRLLAGGHYEQYF.

This chain uses TRBV5-1 with TRBJ2-1, with 10 bases lining up with TRBD2. CDR1 is SGHRS and CDR2 is YFSETQ in the germline V gene. The J segment lost 7 bases and the V segment lost 1 base, leaving 5 bases of the junction unmatched. The CDR3 covers 15 residues. CDR3 bases: TGCGCCAGCAGCTTGTTGAGCGGGAGGGGTAATGAGCAGTTCTTC. Its protein is CASSLLSGRGNEQFF.

This clone appeared once. This chain joins TRBV9 and TRBJ2-3, with TRBD2 identical over 13 bases. The junction had 10 bases not matched to a gene; V was cut back by 0 bases and J by 0 bases. The CDR3 runs 20 residues. Germline CDR1 and CDR2: SGDLS and YYNGEE. The CDR3: CASSVASGTSGAASTDTQYF. CDR3 nucleotide sequence: TGTGCCAGCAGCGTAGCTTCCGGGACTAGCGGGGCAGCTAGCACAGATACGCAGTATTTT.

The V and J genes are TRBV9 and TRBJ2-3; 8 bases are a match to TRBD1. Looked up from germline, CDR1 is SGDLS and CDR2 is YYNGEE. The CDR3 runs to 15 residues. V was pared by 2 bases and J by 2 bases, with 4 bases of the junction left unmatched. In DNA form, the CDR3 reads TGTGCCAGCAGCGTCGGACAGGGATACACAGATACGCAGTATTTT. Translating it yields CASSVGQGYTDTQYF.

The chain couples TRBV28 to TRBJ1-2, with D unclear. This CDR3 has 15 residues. V lost 6 bases and J lost 4, with 18 bases in between. CDR1 and CDR2 from the germline V gene are MDHEN and SYDVKM. Here the CDR3 DNA reads TGTGCCAGCAGCCTCGAAACAACCGGCGGCTATGGCTACACCTTC. Protein sequence: CASSLETTGGYGYTF.

The chain links TRBV30 to TRBJ2-7; 7 positions match TRBD1. V trimming: 4 bases; J trimming: 2 bases; junction bases outside the gene matches: 8. The CDR3 has 14 residues. Per germline, CDR1 GTSNPN and CDR2 SVGIG (reference sequence). Here the CDR3 reads CAWIRNRGPYEQYF. CDR3 sequence (DNA): TGTGCCTGGATCCGGAACAGGGGACCCTACGAGCAGTACTTC. The entire variable domain, with the rest obtained from reference TRBV30 and TRBJ2-7, is as follows: SQTIHQWPATLVQPVGSPLSLECTVEGTSNPNLYWYRQAAGRGLQLLFYSVGIGQISSEVPQNLSASRPQDRQFILSSKKLLLSDSGFYLCAWIRNRGPYEQYFGPGTRLTVT.

The rearrangement uses TRBV2 and TRBJ2-3; 11 bases match TRBD2. Germline assignment: CDR1 SNHLY and CDR2 FYNNEI. The length of the CDR3 is 15 residues. J lost 6 bases, V lost 2 bases, and 4 bases had no gene match. The CDR3 loop is CASSENSGRADTQYF. The CDR3 DNA sequence: TGTGCCAGCAGTGAAAATAGCGGGAGGGCCGATACGCAGTATTTT. Looking up the rest from reference TRBV2 and TRBJ2-3 gives the full variable domain: EPEVTQTPSHQVTQMGQEVILRCVPISNHLYFYWYRQILGQKVEFLVSFYNNEISEKSEIFDDQFSVERPDGSNFTLKIRSTKLEDSAMYFCASSENSGRADTQYFGPGTRLTVL.

The chain links TRBV4-1 to TRBJ2-2; D gene uncertain. Germline lookup yields CDR1 MGHRA and CDR2 YSYEKL. Between the trimmed V and J ends, which lost 1 base and 0 bases, there was a span of 9 bases. The CDR3 loop spans 16 amino acids. The CDR3 DNA is TGCGCCAGCAGCCAAGTTTCAGGCGCGAACACCGGGGAGCTGTTTTTT. Translated: CASSQVSGANTGELFF.

The chain joins TRBV7-2 to TRBJ2-1, with no clear D. The CDR3 totals 14 residues. The germline V gene encodes CDR1 SGHTA and CDR2 FQGNSA. Trimming took 5 bases from V and 4 from J, leaving 12 bases between them. The DNA for the CDR3 is TGTGCCAGCAGCCTCCCCACGAAGTACAATGAGCAGTTCTTC. The encoded protein is CASSLPTKYNEQFF.

The rearrangement links TRBV28 to TRBJ1-2; possibly TRBD1 for D (5 bases). V was shortened by 2 bases and J by 3 bases, with 7 bases between the two germline ends. CDR1 is MDHEN and CDR2 is SYDVKM in the germline V gene. The CDR3 has 13 residues. CDR3 loop: CASSLQGDYGYTF. CDR3 sequence (DNA): TGTGCCAGCAGTTTACAGGGAGACTATGGCTACACCTTC.

V is TRBV4-2 and J is TRBJ1-2; a weak D match, TRBD1 (5 bases). V was trimmed by 0 bases and J by 10 bases, leaving 12 bases between them. Germline lookup yields CDR1 LGHNA and CDR2 YNFKEQ. This CDR3 is 13 amino acids long. This CDR3 reads CASSQDRTKAYTF. The CDR3 DNA reads as TGTGCCAGCAGCCAAGATAGGACAAAGGCCTACACCTTC.

The J gene is TRBJ1-3, the V gene TRBV7-2; D gene uncertain. The CDR3 consists of 14 residues. Germline CDR1 reads SGHTA; CDR2 reads FQGNSA. V dropped 6 bases and J dropped 6 bases, with 15 bases sitting between them. CDR3 residues: CASRLTGGSNTIYF. DNA of the CDR3: TGTGCCAGCAGGCTTACCGGTGGATCAAACACCATATATTTT.

The chain couples TRBV19 to TRBJ2-6, with 9 positions matching TRBD1. V shed 0 bases, J shed 0 bases, and the junction held 15 bases outside the gene matches. Germline V gives CDR1 LNHDA, CDR2 SQIVND (reference sequence). CDR3 length equals 22 residues. The CDR3 nucleotides are TGTGCCAGTAGTATAGATAGGACAGGACAGGGGATTATATTCTCTGGGGCCAACGTCCTGACTTTC. Its translation is CASSIDRTGQGIIFSGANVLTF.

J is TRBJ1-4 and V is TRBV10-3; D not resolved. The V gene's germline CDR1 is ENHRY and CDR2 SYGVKD. There are 14 residues in the CDR3. V lost 6 bases and J 0 bases, leaving 8 bases between the germline ends. This chain's CDR3 is CAIRKGATNEKLFF. The CDR3 bases are TGTGCCATCAGGAAGGGTGCAACTAATGAAAAACTGTTTTTT.

The CDR3 here is CASSAPTGTTEAFF. CDR3 DNA: TGCGCCAGCAGCGCCCCGACAGGGACAACTGAAGCTTTCTTT. This chain uses TRBV5-1 with TRBJ1-1; 7 nucleotides match TRBD1. CDR1 and CDR2 from the germline V gene are SGHRS and YFSETQ. V shed 4 bases, J shed 5 bases, and the junction held 8 bases outside the gene matches. The CDR3 is 14 residues long. The variable domain in full, with the rest retrieved from reference TRBV5-1 and TRBJ1-1, is KAGVTQTPRYLIKTRGQQVTLSCSPISGHRSVSWYQQTPGQGLQFLFEYFSETQRNKGNFPGRFSGRQFSNSRSEMNVSTLELGDSALYLCASSAPTGTTEAFFGQGTRLTVV.

In this sample, this clone turned up a few times. For the CDR3, the DNA is TGCAGCGTTGAAGAGTGGCGGGGGGCTGGATCCCACGAGCAGTACTTC. As protein: CSVEEWRGAGSHEQYF. The gene calls are TRBV29-1 and TRBJ2-7; 8 bases fit TRBD2. This CDR3 region has 16 residues. The germline gives CDR1 SQVTM, CDR2 ANQGSEA. With V trimmed by 0 bases and J by 5 bases, 12 bases remained unmatched.

The sample holds one count of this clone. The chain uses TRBV5-4 and TRBJ1-6; the D gene is possibly TRBD1 (6 bases). The V gene's germline CDR1 is SGHNT and CDR2 YYREEE (reference sequence). Trimming took 2 bases from V and 10 from J, leaving 7 bases between them. This CDR3 is built from 12 residues. The CDR3 protein is CASSFTGSPLHF. In DNA form, the CDR3 reads TGTGCCAGCAGCTTTACAGGGTCACCCCTCCACTTT.

The rearrangement links TRBV19 to TRBJ1-3; D call uncertain. The CDR3 has 13 residues. Per germline, CDR1 LNHDA and CDR2 SQIVND (reference sequence). Trimming took off 6 bases at V and 9 bases at J, with 15 bases between the two ends. The CDR3 bases are TGTGCCAGTAGGATACCGACAACGAGCACCATATATTTT. It codes for CASRIPTTSTIYF.

This clone has only a few counts. The chain couples TRBV10-3 to TRBJ1-3; 8 bases fit TRBD1. The CDR3 spans 15 residues. V lost 4 bases to trimming and J lost 4 bases; unmatched junction nucleotides: 6. Germline values: CDR1 ENHRY, CDR2 SYGVKD. As DNA, the CDR3 is TGTGCCATCAGTGCCGGGACAGGTGACGGAAACACCATATATTTT. Translation gives CAISAGTGDGNTIYF.

The count of this clone is one. This chain connects TRBV28 to TRBJ1-5; D is ambiguous. V lost 6 bases and J 5 bases, leaving 17 bases between the germline ends. This CDR3 has 15 amino acids. Germline V CDR1 and CDR2: MDHEN, SYDVKM. The CDR3 sequence: CASRPPSFGYQPQHF. CDR3 in DNA: TGTGCCAGCAGACCTCCTTCTTTCGGGTATCAGCCCCAGCATTTT. Full variable domain (missing parts from reference TRBV28 and TRBJ1-5): DVKVTQSSRYLVKRTGEKVFLECVQDMDHENMFWYRQDPGLGLRLIYFSYDVKMKEKGDIPEGYSVSREKKERFSLILESASTNQTSMYLCASRPPSFGYQPQHFGDGTRLSIL.

V is TRBV18 and J is TRBJ1-2; D ambiguous. V was clipped by 2 bases and J by 2 bases, with 12 bases between them. The CDR3 contains 15 residues. Per germline, CDR1 KGHSH and CDR2 LQKENI. CDR3 sequence reads: CASSPSVSRNYGYTF. CDR3 in DNA: TGTGCCAGCTCACCATCGGTCAGTCGAAACTATGGCTACACCTTC. Together with reference TRBV18 and TRBJ1-2, the CDR3 gives the full variable domain: NAGVMQNPRHLVRRRGQEARLRCSPMKGHSHVYWYRQLPEEGLKFMVYLQKENIIDESGMPKERFSAEFPKEGPSILRIQQVVRGDSAAYFCASSPSVSRNYGYTFGSGTRLTVV.

V usage is TRBV18 and J usage is TRBJ2-3; no firm D call. This CDR3 has 12 residues. Germline CDR1 is KGHSH and CDR2 is LQKENI. V gave up 5 bases and J gave up 2 bases, with 5 bases separating them. CDR3 sequence reads: CASSGDTDTQYF. In DNA form, the CDR3 reads TGTGCCAGCTCAGGCGACACAGATACGCAGTATTTT.

The chain has TRBV7-2 and TRBJ2-3, with no clear D. CDR3 length equals 14 residues. Germline assignment: CDR1 SGHTA and CDR2 FQGNSA. Trimming left V 6 bases short and J 0 bases short, with 10 bases between. DNA for the CDR3: TGTGCCAGCAGTCCAACTACTAGCACAGATACGCAGTATTTT. As protein: CASSPTTSTDTQYF.

The chain uses TRBV9 and TRBJ1-2, with D hard to call. Germline CDR1 is SGDLS and CDR2 is YYNGEE. The length of the CDR3 is 12 residues. The V end was cut by 0 bases, the J end by 7 bases, with 7 bases between. For the CDR3, the DNA is TGTGCCAGCAGCGTAGCAGGTCGTGGCTACACCTTC. It is translated as CASSVAGRGYTF. Supplemented by reference TRBV9 and TRBJ1-2, the full variable domain reads DSGVTQTPKHLITATGQRVTLRCSPRSGDLSVYWYQQSLDQGLQFLIQYYNGEERAKGNILERFSAQQFPDLHSELNLSSLELGDSALYFCASSVAGRGYTFGSGTRLTVV.

The chain uses TRBV11-2 and TRBJ2-5; D is unresolved. The tail of the sequence fits TRBJ2-7 better, so the J call may be wrong. The germline CDR1 and CDR2 sequences are SGHAT and FQNNGV. The CDR3 spans 11 residues. The CDR3 DNA is TGTGCCAGCAGCTCTGCCTACGAGCAGTACTTC. This encodes CASSSAYEQYF.